This entry is about one T cell receptor beta chain. Its matching antigen is unknown. The sample is drawn from a study of CD8+ T cells in alopecia areata. Study-level information: Treated patients were given oral tofacitinib, which was dosed at 5 to 10 mg twice daily.

Obtained from alopecia areata patients were lesional scalp punch biopsies along with peripheral blood. The germline CDR1 and CDR2 sequences are SGHRS and YFSETQ. V was cut by 6 bases and J by 3 bases, with 16 bases left in between. The CDR3 consists of 15 residues. Study results and limitations: Lesional scalp displayed greater clonality than normal scalp, most notably in alopecia totalis/universalis. Researchers reported that TCR sharing among patients proved less clear than in mice, possibly HLA-linked.

After isolation, RNA underwent reverse transcription to generate cDNA as the sequencing template. The assay was immunoSEQ multiplex PCR, and TCRdb's table has in-frame clones only and misses some. This table holds 150,000 or so clones, roughly 44% found once. V is TRBV5-1 and J is TRBJ2-1, with D possibly being TRBD2 (6 bases). Sequencing input: CD4+ T cells sorted from blood. The receptor's source is a human donor with alopecia areata. CDR3 DNA: TGCGCCAGCACTAACGGGGGTCGGAACTACAATGAGCAGTTCTTC. Encoded protein: CASTNGGRNYNEQFF.